This is a list of T cell receptor beta chains from one sample in a study of kidney transplant recipient with SARS-CoV-2 infection. TCRdb analysed the reads with MiXCR anew, one entry per CDR3 protein. The sample comprises roughly 250,000 distinct CDR3 sequences, under 35% of which are singletons, and more than 6.5% rests with the top ten. Sequencing was performed on a blood sample, taken at baseline and on roughly day 110 from a kidney transplant recipient. The receptors stem from a male patient aged 25 to 39 who had COVID-19 and was a kidney transplant recipient. Some of these T cells may belong to the graft donor. Both conserved end residues are part of each CDR3. A D gene is named only where the DNA matches it firmly. The listing skips clone size in some rows; elsewhere it reads once, few, many or a size class.

length: 14; J: TRBJ1-2; V: TRBV6-4; D: NA; size: many; DNA: TGTGCCAGCAGTGACTCCGCAGCTAACTATGGCTACACCTTC; CDR3: CASSDSAANYGYTF
length: 16; J: TRBJ1-2; V: TRBV20-1; D: NA; size: many; DNA: TGCAGTGCTTTGCTTGGGCTGTTTCGAAAGACCTATGGCTACACCTTC; CDR3: CSALLGLFRKTYGYTF
length: 12; J: TRBJ2-7; V: TRBV7-9; D: TRBD2; size: many; DNA: TGTGCCACAGCGGGGGGAGCCTACGAGCAGTACTTC; CDR3: CATAGGAYEQYF
length: 13; J: TRBJ1-2; V: TRBV19; D: NA; size: few; DNA: TGTGCCAGTAGTCCCGACAGAGGGGATGGCTACACCTTC; CDR3: CASSPDRGDGYTF
length: 14; J: TRBJ2-5; V: TRBV9; D: NA; size: many; DNA: TGTGCCAGCAGCTCACGAGGGACCCTAGGGACCCAGTACTTC; CDR3: CASSSRGTLGTQYF
length: 16; J: TRBJ1-1; V: TRBV10-2; D: TRBD1; size: many; DNA: TGCGCCAGCAGTGAGTACTCAGGGGGCCAGCGGACTGAAGCTTTCTTT; CDR3: CASSEYSGGQRTEAFF
length: 13; J: TRBJ1-1; V: TRBV7-9; D: NA; size: many; DNA: TGTGCCAGCAGCTTCGGTATGAACACTGAAGCTTTCTTT; CDR3: CASSFGMNTEAFF
length: 15; J: TRBJ2-2; V: TRBV10-3; D: TRBD1; size: many; DNA: TGTGCCATCAGTGGGCTTGAGGGGGCCACCGGGGAGCTGTTTTTT; CDR3: CAISGLEGATGELFF
length: 15; J: TRBJ2-3; V: TRBV6-2/TRBV6-3; D: TRBD2; size: many; DNA: TGTGCCAGCAGTTACTCTAGCGGGAGCACAGATACGCAGTATTTT; CDR3: CASSYSSGSTDTQYF
length: 13; J: TRBJ2-5; V: TRBV11-3; D: TRBD1; size: many; DNA: TGTGCCAGCAGCTCACAGGGGCTCACGACCCAGTACTTC; CDR3: CASSSQGLTTQYF
length: 17; J: TRBJ1-2; V: TRBV12-5; D: NA; size: many; DNA: TGTGCTAGTGGTCCCAAGGGTTTGCAGGGAAAGACCTATGGCTACACCTTC; CDR3: CASGPKGLQGKTYGYTF
length: 13; J: TRBJ2-5; V: TRBV30; D: TRBD1; size: many; DNA: TGTGCCTGGAGCGCACAGGGGGCTGAGACCCAGTACTTC; CDR3: CAWSAQGAETQYF
length: 14; J: TRBJ2-7; V: TRBV6-5; D: TRBD1; size: many; DNA: TGTGCCAGCTCCGGGACAGGGCGGATGTACGAGCAGTACTTC; CDR3: CASSGTGRMYEQYF
length: 17; J: TRBJ1-2; V: TRBV7-8; D: NA; size: many; DNA: TGTGCCAGCAGCGAGGTTTTGTTTACCCGAAAGACCTATGGCTACACCTTC; CDR3: CASSEVLFTRKTYGYTF
length: 13; J: TRBJ2-1; V: TRBV6-5; D: NA; size: many; DNA: TGTGCCAGCATGAGAGGTTACTACAATGAGCAGTTCTTC; CDR3: CASMRGYYNEQFF
length: 17; J: TRBJ1-2; V: TRBV12-3/TRBV12-4; D: NA; size: many; DNA: TGTGCCAGCAGTACCTGCAGCAGCTTCCGAAAGACCTATGGCTACACCTTC; CDR3: CASSTCSSFRKTYGYTF
length: 16; J: TRBJ2-1; V: TRBV19; D: NA; size: NA; DNA: TGTGCCAGTACCCCCCAGCAGACAGCGAACTACAATGAGCAGTTCTTC; CDR3: CASTPQQTANYNEQFF
length: 13; J: TRBJ2-3; V: TRBV29-1; D: NA; size: few; DNA: TGCAGCGTTGACCGGCTAGCCGGTTCTACGCAGTATTTT; CDR3: CSVDRLAGSTQYF
length: 15; J: TRBJ2-3; V: TRBV5-4; D: NA; size: NA; DNA: TGTGCCAGCAGCCTGAGGGGCCGGGGGACCGATACGCAGTATTTT; CDR3: CASSLRGRGTDTQYF
length: 14; J: TRBJ2-6; V: TRBV3-1; D: NA; size: few; DNA: TGTGCCAGCAGCCAAATGGTTGGGGCCAACGTCCTGACTTTC; CDR3: CASSQMVGANVLTF
length: 15; J: TRBJ2-3; V: TRBV12-3/TRBV12-4; D: TRBD1; size: NA; DNA: TGTGCCAGCAGGGACAGGTTAGGGGGCACAGATACGCAGTATTTT; CDR3: CASRDRLGGTDTQYF
length: 17; J: TRBJ2-3; V: TRBV3-1; D: NA; size: NA; DNA: TGTGCCAGCAGCTTACTAAATCCCATTTGTCATGCAAGATACGCAGTATTT; CDR3: CASSLLNPICHARYAVF
length: 13; J: TRBJ2-5; V: TRBV19; D: NA; size: many; DNA: TGTGCCAGTAGTTCCCTGTACCAAGAGACCCAGTACTTC; CDR3: CASSSLYQETQYF
length: 15; J: TRBJ2-1; V: TRBV3-1; D: TRBD2; size: few; DNA: TGTGCCAGCACCCCGGACCAGACTAGCAGGAATGAGCAGTTCTTC; CDR3: CASTPDQTSRNEQFF
length: 16; J: TRBJ2-3; V: TRBV18; D: TRBD2; size: many; DNA: TGTGCCAGCTCACCTAGCGGGAGGGCCGTAGCAGATACGCAGTATTTT; CDR3: CASSPSGRAVADTQYF
length: 14; J: TRBJ2-7; V: TRBV3-2; D: NA; size: many; DNA: TGTGCCAGCAGCCCCGCGGCGGGAGTCTACGAGCAGTACTTC; CDR3: CASSPAAGVYEQYF
length: 16; J: TRBJ1-3; V: TRBV6-5; D: NA; size: many; DNA: TGTGCCAGCAGTTACGGTATAGGAACCTCTGGAAACACCATATATTTT; CDR3: CASSYGIGTSGNTIYF
length: 15; J: TRBJ2-7; V: TRBV14; D: TRBD2; size: many; DNA: TGTGCCAGCAGCCATGGGCTAGCGGTCACTTACGAGCAGTACTTC; CDR3: CASSHGLAVTYEQYF
length: 17; J: TRBJ1-1; V: TRBV3-1; D: NA; size: many; DNA: TGTGCCAGCAGCTATAGTGATCCCATTTCAATTCGCACTGAAGCTTTCTTT; CDR3: CASSYSDPISIRTEAFF